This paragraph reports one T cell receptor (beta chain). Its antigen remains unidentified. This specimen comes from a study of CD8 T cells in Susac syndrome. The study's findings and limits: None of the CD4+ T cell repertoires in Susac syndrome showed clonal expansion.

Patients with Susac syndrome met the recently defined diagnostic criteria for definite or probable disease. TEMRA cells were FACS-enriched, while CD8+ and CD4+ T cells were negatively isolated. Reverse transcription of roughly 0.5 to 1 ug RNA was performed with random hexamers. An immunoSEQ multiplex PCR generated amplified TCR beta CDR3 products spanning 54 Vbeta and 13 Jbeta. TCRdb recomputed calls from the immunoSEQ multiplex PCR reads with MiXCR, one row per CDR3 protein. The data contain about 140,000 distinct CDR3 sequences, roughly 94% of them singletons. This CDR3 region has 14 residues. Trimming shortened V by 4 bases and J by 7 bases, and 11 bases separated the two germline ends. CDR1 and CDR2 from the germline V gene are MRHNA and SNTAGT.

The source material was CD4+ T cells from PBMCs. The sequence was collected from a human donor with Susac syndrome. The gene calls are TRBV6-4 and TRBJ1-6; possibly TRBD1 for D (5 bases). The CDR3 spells CASSAQGGNSPLHF. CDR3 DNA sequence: TGTGCCAGCAGTGCGCAGGGCGGAAATTCACCCCTCCACTTT.